The 5 T cell receptor beta chains below come from one sample, sequenced in a study of T cell repertoires in cytomegalovirus infection. No antigen has been assigned to these receptors. TCRdb reprocessed the reads with MiXCR, giving one entry per CDR3 protein. This table holds about half a million distinct CDR3 sequences, roughly a third found once. The starting material was cultured PBMCs, obtained from culture after CMV antigen stimulation. The receptors were sampled from a human donor in good health (CMV status not recorded). Some clones in this sample may be carry-over from other donors' samples.

This clonotype has a handful of counts. The chain links TRBV7-8 to TRBJ2-7, with 10 nucleotides matching TRBD2. Trimming removed 3 bases from V and 3 bases from J; junction bases left unmatched: 2. The CDR3 extends over 14 amino acids. Looked up from germline, CDR1 is SGHVS and CDR2 is FQNEAQ. CDR3 residues: CASSFRTSGYEQYV. In DNA, the CDR3 is TGTGCCAGCAGCTTTCGGACTAGCGGCTACGAGCAGTACGTC.

The J gene is TRBJ1-2, the V gene TRBV12-3 or TRBV12-4, with 10 bases aligning to TRBD1. The CDR3 runs to 13 residues. Unmatched junction bases numbered 2, after V lost 6 bases and J lost 4 bases. In DNA, the CDR3 is TGTGCCAGCAGGCGGGACAGGGGCTATGGCTACACCTTC. Translating gives CASRRDRGYGYTF.

The chain recombines TRBV18 with TRBJ2-1; 7 bases agree with TRBD2. Trimming at V came to 3 bases and at J to 9 bases, leaving 11 bases not matched to a gene. The CDR3 loop spans 15 amino acids. Germline CDR1 KGHSH, CDR2 LQKENI. This chain's CDR3 is CASSPPSGGFGEQFF. The CDR3 DNA follows: TGTGCCAGCTCACCCCCGTCGGGAGGATTCGGTGAGCAGTTCTTC.

This clonotype has more than one count but fewer than ten. The chain has TRBV6-5 and TRBJ2-1; the match to TRBD2 covers 10 bases. The CDR3 has 15 amino acids. V lost 6 bases and J lost 2; bases outside the gene matches: 4. CDR1 is MNHEY and CDR2 is SVGAGI in the germline V gene. The CDR3 DNA follows: TGTGCCAGCAGAGTACTAGCGGGGACCTACAATGAGCAGTTCTTC. Its protein is CASRVLAGTYNEQFF.

The chain recombines TRBV7-2 with TRBJ2-4; unclear D gene. The V gene's germline CDR1 is SGHTA and CDR2 FQGNSA. Trimming removed 2 bases from V and 9 bases from J, with 11 bases in between. The CDR3 has 13 amino acids. The CDR3 is CASSLILRGIQYF. In DNA, the CDR3 is TGTGCCAGCAGCTTAATCCTTAGAGGCATTCAGTACTTC.